This T cell receptor beta chain was found in a study of human T cells and chemical hapten exposure. Study-wide context: Patches with 0.01% DPC went on the upper back, and the tests were read at 6 days.

Study-wide findings and caveats: With DPC sensitization, TCRs exceeding 1 in 1000 frequency showed no change.

Documented time point: pre-sensitization, week 0. The treatment was: therapeutic diphenylcyclopropenone sensitization with weekly scalp DPC. The donor pool consisted of alopecia patients aged 18 to 70 years, considered suitable for DPC. In the library, unique molecular identifiers were attached to individual cDNA molecules. TCRdb used MiXCR to reprocess the RACE reads, holding one entry per CDR3 protein. Counted here are around 300,000 distinct CDR3 sequences, about 5% occurring once; the ten biggest clones make up about 8.2%. In this sample, this clonotype turned up many times. Its cognate antigen is unknown. Trimming took off 3 bases at V and 7 bases at J, with 13 bases between the two ends. The CDR3 contains 14 residues.

The chain is built from TRBV12-3 or TRBV12-4 and TRBJ2-1; D is possibly TRBD1 (5 bases). This clonotype originated in a woman younger than 35 with alopecia areata. Some clones in this sample may be carry-over from other donors' samples. The starting material was whole blood, obtained in connection with sensitization to the hapten diphenylcyclopropenone (DPC). The CDR3 coding sequence is TGTGCCAGCAGTTTCAACAGGCTGGGGAATGAGCAGTTCTTC. Protein product: CASSFNRLGNEQFF.